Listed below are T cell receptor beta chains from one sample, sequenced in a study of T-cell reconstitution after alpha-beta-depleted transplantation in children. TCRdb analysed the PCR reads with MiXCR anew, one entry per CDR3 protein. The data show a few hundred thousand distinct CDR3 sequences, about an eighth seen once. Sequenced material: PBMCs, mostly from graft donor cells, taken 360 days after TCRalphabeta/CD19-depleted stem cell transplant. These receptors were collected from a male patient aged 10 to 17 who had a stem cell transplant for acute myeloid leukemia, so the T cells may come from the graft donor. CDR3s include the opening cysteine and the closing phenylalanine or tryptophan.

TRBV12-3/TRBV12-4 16 CASSPPGYSSYNEQFF
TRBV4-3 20 CASSQDKDSGVGNRVNEQFF
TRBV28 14 CASSLGGKPYEQYF
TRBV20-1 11 CSAPGDTEAFF
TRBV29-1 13 CSVRPDTYNEQFF
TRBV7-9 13 CASSLQGASEQFF
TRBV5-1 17 CASSLFISGRVGETQYF
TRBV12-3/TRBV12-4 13 CASRPDVTGELFF
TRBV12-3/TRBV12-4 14 CASSLQGSMGEQYF
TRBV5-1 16 CASSAGTSGNQETQYF
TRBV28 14 CASSFGDRDSEQYF
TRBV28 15 CASSPDQPGAETQYF
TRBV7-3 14 CASSLTDRGLEQFF
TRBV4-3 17 CASSQLSTGAPQETQYF
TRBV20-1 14 CRARGDYRRGEQFF
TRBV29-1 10 CSGYYNEQFF
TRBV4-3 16 CASSQGGGVDTGELFF
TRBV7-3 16 CASSLGPGTGSYEQYF
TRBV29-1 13 CSVEPSGENIQYF
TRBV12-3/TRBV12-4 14 CASSLGISNQPQHF
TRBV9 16 CASSVGVTSMIGELFF
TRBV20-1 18 CSAGLGQGRAKNTGELFF
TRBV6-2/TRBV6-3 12 CASGRVVDIQYF
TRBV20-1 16 CSATVPSGSSYNEQFF
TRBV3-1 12 CASSQEPHEQYF
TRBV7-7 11 CASTQYEKLFF
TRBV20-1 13 CSVYTGYYYEQYF
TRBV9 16 CASSVAGYVGSYEQYF
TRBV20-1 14 CSANEGSLKNIQYF
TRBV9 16 CASSVPTSGPQETQYF
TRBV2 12 CASEYEGIEQFF
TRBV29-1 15 CSISPVRDDQETQYF
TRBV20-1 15 CSAHPGTRDRNEQFF
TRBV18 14 CASSPLRGDTEAFF
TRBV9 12 CASSGGALEQFF
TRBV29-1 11 CSARGVGEQYF
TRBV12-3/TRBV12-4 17 CASSLGSGLGEADTQYF
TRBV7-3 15 CASSLFYSSYNEQFF
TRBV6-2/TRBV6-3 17 CASSSIPGQGSTGELFF
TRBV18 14 CASSPRYPRDTQYF
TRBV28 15 CASSDAGTGGVEQYF
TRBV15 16 CATSRSPRVSSYEQYF
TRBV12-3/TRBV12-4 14 CASKQQGVNTEAFF
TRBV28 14 CASRTGTGQEKLFF
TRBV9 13 CASSVAWGNEQFF
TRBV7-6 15 CASSLGASGGYEQYF
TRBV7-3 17 CASSPGLAGAWWNEQFF
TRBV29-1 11 CSGGDFREQYF
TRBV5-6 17 CASSSVEGRAGTDTQYF
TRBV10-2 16 CASSPLGGLADNEQFF
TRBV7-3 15 CASSLVGTSIHEQYF
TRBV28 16 CASNLQDRGYTGELFF
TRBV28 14 CASSFALADYEQYF
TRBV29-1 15 CSDPSSGRGTDTQYF
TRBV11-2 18 CASSYLGTGWGTYNEQFF
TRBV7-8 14 CASSLLVRGSEQYF
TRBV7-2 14 CASSKPGGEETQYF
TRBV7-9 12 CASSDGWVGYTF
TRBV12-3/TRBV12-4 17 CASSFPLLAGEPYEQYF
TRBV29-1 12 CSARSVGETQYF